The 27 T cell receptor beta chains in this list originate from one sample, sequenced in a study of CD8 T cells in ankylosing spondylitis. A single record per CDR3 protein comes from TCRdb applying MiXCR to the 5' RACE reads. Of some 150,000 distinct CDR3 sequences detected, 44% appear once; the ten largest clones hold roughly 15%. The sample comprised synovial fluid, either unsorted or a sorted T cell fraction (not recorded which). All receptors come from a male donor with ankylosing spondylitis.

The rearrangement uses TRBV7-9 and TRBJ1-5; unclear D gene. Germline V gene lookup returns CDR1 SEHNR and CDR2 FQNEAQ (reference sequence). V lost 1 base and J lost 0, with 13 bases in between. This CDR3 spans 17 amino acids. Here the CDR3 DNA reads TGTGCCAGCAGCTTAGAGACCGGCCTTTATAGCAATCAGCCCCAGCATTTT. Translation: CASSLETGLYSNQPQHF. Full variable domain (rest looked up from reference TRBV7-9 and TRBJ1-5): DTGVSQNPRHKITKRGQNVTFRCDPISEHNRLYWYRQTLGQGPEFLTYFQNEAQLEKSRLLSDRFSAERPKGSFSTLEIQRTEQGDSAMYLCASSLETGLYSNQPQHFGDGTRLSIL.

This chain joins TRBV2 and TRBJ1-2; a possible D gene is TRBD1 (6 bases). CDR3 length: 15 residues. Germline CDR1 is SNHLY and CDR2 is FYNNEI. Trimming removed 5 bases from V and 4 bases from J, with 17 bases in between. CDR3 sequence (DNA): TGTGCCAGCAGTCACCGGGACACGCCTCTCTATGGCTACACCTTC. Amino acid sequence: CASSHRDTPLYGYTF.

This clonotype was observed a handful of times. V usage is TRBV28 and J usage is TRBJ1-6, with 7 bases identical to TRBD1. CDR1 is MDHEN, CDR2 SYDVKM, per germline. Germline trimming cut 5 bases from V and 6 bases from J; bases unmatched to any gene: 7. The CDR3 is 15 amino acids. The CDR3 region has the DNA TGTGCCAGCAGTCCTACAGGGGATGGTAATTCACCCCTCCACTTT. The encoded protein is CASSPTGDGNSPLHF.

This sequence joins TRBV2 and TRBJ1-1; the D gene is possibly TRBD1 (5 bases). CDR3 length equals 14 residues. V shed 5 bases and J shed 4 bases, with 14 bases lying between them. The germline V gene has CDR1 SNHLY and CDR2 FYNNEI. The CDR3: CASSWGNEVTEAFF. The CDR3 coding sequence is TGTGCCAGCAGTTGGGGGAATGAGGTCACTGAAGCTTTCTTT.

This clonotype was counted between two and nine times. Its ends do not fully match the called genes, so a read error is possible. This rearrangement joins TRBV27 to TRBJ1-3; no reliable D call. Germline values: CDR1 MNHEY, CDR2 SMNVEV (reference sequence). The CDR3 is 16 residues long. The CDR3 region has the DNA TGTGCCAGCAGCTTATCGACGATTCCGGCTGGAAACACCATATATTTT. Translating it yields CASSLSTIPAGNTIYF.

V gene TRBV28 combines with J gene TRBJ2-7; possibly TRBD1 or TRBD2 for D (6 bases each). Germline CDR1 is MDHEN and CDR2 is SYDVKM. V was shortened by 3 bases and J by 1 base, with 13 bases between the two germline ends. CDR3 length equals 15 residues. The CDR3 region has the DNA TGTGCCAGCAGTTTGGTTTGGGGGGCGTCCTACGAGCAGTACTTC. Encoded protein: CASSLVWGASYEQYF.

For the CDR3, the DNA is TGTGCCAGCAGTTTATCGAAGGGGGGGTCCTACGAGCAGTACTTC. It translates to CASSLSKGGSYEQYF. The rearrangement uses TRBV27 and TRBJ2-7; D possibly corresponds to TRBD2 (7 bases). The CDR3 spans 15 residues. Germline CDR1 and CDR2: MNHEY and SMNVEV (reference sequence). V was trimmed by 0 bases and J by 1 base, leaving 10 bases between them.

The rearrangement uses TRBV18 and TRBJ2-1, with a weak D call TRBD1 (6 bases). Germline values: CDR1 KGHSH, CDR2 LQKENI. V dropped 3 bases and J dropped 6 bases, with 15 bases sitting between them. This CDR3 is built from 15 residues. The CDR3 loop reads CASSPRQGMGNEQFF. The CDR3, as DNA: TGTGCCAGCTCACCGAGGCAGGGGATGGGCAATGAGCAGTTCTTC.

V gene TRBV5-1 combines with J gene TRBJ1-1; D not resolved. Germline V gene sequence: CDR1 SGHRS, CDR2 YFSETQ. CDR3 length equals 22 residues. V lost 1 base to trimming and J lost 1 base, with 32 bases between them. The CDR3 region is CASSLFGYSDQDSDDWNTEAFF. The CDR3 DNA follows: TGCGCCAGCAGCTTGTTCGGCTATTCGGATCAGGACTCGGACGACTGGAACACTGAAGCTTTCTTT.

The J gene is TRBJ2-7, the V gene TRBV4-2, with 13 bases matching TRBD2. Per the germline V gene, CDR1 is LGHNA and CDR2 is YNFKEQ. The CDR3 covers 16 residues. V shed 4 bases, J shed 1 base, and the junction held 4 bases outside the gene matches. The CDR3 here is CASSPELAGGSYEQYF. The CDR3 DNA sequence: TGTGCCAGCAGCCCAGAACTAGCGGGAGGGTCCTACGAGCAGTACTTC.

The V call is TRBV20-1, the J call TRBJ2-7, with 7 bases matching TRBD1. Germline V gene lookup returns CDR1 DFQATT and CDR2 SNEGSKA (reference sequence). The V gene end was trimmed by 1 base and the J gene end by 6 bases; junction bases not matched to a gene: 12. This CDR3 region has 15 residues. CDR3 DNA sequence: TGCAGTGCTAGAGTACCCGGGACAGATGATGGCGAGCAGTACTTC. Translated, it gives CSARVPGTDDGEQYF.

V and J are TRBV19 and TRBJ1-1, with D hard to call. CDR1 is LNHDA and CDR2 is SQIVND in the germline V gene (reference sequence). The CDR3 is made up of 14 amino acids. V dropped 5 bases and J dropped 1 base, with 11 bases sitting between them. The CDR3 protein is CASSATAGNTEAFF. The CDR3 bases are TGTGCCAGTAGTGCTACCGCCGGGAACACTGAAGCTTTCTTT. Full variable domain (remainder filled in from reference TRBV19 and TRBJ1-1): DGGITQSPKYLFRKEGQNVTLSCEQNLNHDAMYWYRQDPGQGLRLIYYSQIVNDFQKGDIAEGYSVSREKKESFPLTVTSAQKNPTAFYLCASSATAGNTEAFFGQGTRLTVV.

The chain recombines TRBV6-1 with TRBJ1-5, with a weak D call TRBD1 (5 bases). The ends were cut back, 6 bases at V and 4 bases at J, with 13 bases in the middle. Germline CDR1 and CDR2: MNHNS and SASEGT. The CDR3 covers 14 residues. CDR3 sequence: CASRPGGSNQPQHF. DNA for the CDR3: TGTGCCAGCAGGCCTGGGGGTTCAAATCAGCCCCAGCATTTT.

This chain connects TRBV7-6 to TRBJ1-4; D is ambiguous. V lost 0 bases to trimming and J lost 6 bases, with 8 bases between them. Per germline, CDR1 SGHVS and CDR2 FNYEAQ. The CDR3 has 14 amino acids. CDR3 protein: CASSLAAADEKLFF. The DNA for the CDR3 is TGTGCCAGCAGCTTAGCTGCGGCGGATGAAAAACTGTTTTTT.

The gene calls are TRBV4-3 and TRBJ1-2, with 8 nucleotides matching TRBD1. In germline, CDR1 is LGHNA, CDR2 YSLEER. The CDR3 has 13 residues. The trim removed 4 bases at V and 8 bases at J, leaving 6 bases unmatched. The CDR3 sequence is CASSRIQGGGYTF. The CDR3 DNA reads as TGCGCCAGCAGCCGAATACAGGGGGGAGGCTACACCTTC.

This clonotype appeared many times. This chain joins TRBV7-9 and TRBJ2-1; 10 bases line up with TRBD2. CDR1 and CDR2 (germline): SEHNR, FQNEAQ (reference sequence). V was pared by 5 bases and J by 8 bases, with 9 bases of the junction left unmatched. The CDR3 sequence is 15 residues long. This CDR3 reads CASSTSGGAVDEQFF. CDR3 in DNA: TGTGCCAGCAGCACAAGCGGGGGGGCCGTAGATGAGCAGTTCTTC.

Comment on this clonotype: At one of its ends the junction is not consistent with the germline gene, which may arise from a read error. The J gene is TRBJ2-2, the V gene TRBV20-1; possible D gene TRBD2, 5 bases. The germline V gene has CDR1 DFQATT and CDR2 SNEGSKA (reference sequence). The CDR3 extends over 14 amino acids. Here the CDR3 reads CSARGRTNTGELFF. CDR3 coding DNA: TGCAGTGCCAGAGGGCGGACGAACACCGGGGAGCTGTTTTTT.

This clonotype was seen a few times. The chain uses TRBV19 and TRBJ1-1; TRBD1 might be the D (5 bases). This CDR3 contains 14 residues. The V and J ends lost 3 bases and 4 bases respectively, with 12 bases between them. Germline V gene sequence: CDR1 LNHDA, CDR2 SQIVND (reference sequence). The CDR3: CASSMFDSGTEAFF. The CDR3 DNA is TGTGCCAGTAGTATGTTCGACAGTGGCACTGAAGCTTTCTTT. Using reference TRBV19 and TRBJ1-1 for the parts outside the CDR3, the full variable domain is DGGITQSPKYLFRKEGQNVTLSCEQNLNHDAMYWYRQDPGQGLRLIYYSQIVNDFQKGDIAEGYSVSREKKESFPLTVTSAQKNPTAFYLCASSMFDSGTEAFFGQGTRLTVV.

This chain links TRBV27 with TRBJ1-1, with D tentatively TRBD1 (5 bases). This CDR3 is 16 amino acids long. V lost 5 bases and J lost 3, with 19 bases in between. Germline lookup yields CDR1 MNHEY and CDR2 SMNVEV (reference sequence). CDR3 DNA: TGTGCCAGCAGTAGCGACCCGGGGGGGGTGTACACTGAAGCTTTCTTT. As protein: CASSSDPGGVYTEAFF.

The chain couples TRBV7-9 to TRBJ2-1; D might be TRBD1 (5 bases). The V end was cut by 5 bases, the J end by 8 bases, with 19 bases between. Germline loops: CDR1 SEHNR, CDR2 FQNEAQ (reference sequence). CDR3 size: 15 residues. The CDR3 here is CASSPGHSAQYEQFF. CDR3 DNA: TGTGCCAGCAGCCCCGGACACTCGGCGCAATATGAGCAGTTCTTC. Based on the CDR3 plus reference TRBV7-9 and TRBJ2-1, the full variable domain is DTGVSQNPRHKITKRGQNVTFRCDPISEHNRLYWYRQTLGQGPEFLTYFQNEAQLEKSRLLSDRFSAERPKGSFSTLEIQRTEQGDSAMYLCASSPGHSAQYEQFFGPGTRLTVL.

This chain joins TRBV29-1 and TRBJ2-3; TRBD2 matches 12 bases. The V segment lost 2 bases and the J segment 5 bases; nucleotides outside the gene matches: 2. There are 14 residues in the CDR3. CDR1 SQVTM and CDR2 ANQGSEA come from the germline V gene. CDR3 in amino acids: CSVELAGGVDTQYF. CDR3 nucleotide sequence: TGCAGCGTTGAACTAGCGGGAGGGGTAGATACGCAGTATTTT.

Here the CDR3 reads CASSQSWDAPNTEAFF. The CDR3 DNA reads as TGCGCCAGCAGCCAATCCTGGGACGCCCCGAACACTGAAGCTTTCTTT. This chain connects TRBV4-1 to TRBJ1-1, with D tentatively TRBD1 (5 bases). CDR3 size: 16 residues. Germline-derived CDR1 and CDR2 are MGHRA and YSYEKL. V was cut by 2 bases and J by 1 base, with 14 bases left in between.

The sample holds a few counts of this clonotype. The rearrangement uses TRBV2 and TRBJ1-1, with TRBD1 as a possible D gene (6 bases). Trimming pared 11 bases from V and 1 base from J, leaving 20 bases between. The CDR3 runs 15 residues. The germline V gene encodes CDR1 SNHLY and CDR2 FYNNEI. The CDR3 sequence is CAREGGGARNTEAFF. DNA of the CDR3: TGTGCCCGCGAGGGGGGCGGTGCAAGGAACACTGAAGCTTTCTTT.

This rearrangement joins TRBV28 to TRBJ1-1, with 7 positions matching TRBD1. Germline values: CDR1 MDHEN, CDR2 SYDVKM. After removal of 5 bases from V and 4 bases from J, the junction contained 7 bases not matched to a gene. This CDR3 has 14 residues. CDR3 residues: CASSQTGWGTEAFF. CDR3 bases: TGTGCCAGCAGTCAGACAGGGTGGGGCACTGAAGCTTTCTTT.

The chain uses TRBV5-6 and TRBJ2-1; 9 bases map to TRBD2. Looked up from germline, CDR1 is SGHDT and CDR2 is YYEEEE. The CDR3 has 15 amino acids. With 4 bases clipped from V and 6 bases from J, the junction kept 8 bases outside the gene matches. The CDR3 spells CASSPVPAGGNEQFF. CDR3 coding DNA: TGTGCCAGCAGCCCGGTCCCAGCGGGAGGCAATGAGCAGTTCTTC.

This chain's CDR3 is CASSQRLPGPTLYGYTF. The CDR3 DNA is TGCGCCAGCAGCCAAAGGTTACCAGGCCCTACCCTCTATGGCTACACCTTC. V and J are TRBV4-1 and TRBJ1-2; D is unresolved. CDR3 size: 17 residues. V was shortened by 2 bases and J by 4 bases, with 20 bases between the two germline ends. Germline CDR1 and CDR2: MGHRA and YSYEKL.

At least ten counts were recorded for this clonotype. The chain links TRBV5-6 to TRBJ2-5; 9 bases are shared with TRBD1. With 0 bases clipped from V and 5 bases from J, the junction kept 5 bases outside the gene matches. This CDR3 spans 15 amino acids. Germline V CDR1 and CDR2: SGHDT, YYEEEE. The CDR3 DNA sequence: TGTGCCAGCAGCTTGGCAACAGGGGGCGTGGAGACCCAGTACTTC. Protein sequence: CASSLATGGVETQYF.